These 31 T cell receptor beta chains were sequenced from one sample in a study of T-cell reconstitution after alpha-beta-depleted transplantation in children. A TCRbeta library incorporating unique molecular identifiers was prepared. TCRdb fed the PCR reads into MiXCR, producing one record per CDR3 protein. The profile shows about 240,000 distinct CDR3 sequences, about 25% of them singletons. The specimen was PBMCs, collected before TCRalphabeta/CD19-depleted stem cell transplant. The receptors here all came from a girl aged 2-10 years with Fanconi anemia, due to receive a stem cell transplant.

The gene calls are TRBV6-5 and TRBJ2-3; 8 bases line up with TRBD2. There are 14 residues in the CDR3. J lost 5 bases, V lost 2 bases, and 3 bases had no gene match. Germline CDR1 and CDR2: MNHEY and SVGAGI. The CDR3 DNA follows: TGTGCCAGCAGTTACCGGGGGGGGTTAGATACGCAGTATTTT. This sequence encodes CASSYRGGLDTQYF.

The CDR3, as DNA: TGCGCCAGCAGCCAAGAAATGAACCTAGCGGGAGCCTACAATGAGCAGTTCTTC. Translation: CASSQEMNLAGAYNEQFF. The chain carries TRBV4-1 and TRBJ2-1; 10 nucleotides line up with TRBD2. The CDR3 runs 18 residues. The junction had 7 bases not matched to a gene; V was cut back by 0 bases and J by 2 bases. The germline V gene encodes CDR1 MGHRA and CDR2 YSYEKL.

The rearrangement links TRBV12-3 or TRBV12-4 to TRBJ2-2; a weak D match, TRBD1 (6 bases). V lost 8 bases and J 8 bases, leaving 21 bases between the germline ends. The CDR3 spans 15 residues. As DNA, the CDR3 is TGTGCCAGCTCCCCAGTAGGGGGTAACGCGGGGGAGCTGTTTTTT. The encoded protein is CASSPVGGNAGELFF.

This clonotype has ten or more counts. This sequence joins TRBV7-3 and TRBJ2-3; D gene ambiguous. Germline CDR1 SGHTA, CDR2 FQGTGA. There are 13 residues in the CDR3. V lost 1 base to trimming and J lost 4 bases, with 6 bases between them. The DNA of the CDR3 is TGTGCCAGCAGCTTAAATCAGGCAGATACGCAGTATTTT. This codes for CASSLNQADTQYF.

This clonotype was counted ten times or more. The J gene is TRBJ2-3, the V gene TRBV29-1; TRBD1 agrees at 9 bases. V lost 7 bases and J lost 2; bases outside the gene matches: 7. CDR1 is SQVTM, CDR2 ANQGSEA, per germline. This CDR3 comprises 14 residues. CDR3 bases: TGCAGCGCAAAAGGGACAGGGAACACAGATACGCAGTATTTT. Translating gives CSAKGTGNTDTQYF.

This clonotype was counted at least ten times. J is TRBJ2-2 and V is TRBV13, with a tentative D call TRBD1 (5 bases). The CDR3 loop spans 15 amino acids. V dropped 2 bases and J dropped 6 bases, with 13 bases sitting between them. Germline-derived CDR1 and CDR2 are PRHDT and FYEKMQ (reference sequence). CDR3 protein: CASSLRRAPPGELFF. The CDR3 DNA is TGTGCCAGCAGCTTACGCAGGGCCCCACCCGGGGAGCTGTTTTTT.

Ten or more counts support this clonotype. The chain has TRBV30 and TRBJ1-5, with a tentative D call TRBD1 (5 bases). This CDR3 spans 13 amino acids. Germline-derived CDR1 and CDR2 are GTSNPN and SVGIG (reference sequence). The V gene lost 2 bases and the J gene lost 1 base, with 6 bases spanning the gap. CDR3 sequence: CAWSPGSNQPQHF. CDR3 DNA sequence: TGTGCCTGGAGTCCAGGGAGCAATCAGCCCCAGCATTTT.

For the CDR3, the DNA is TGCGCCAGCAGCCAAGTCTGGGGGCCGGGGGATACGCAGTATTTT. Protein: CASSQVWGPGDTQYF. The chain joins TRBV4-1 to TRBJ2-3, with D possibly matching TRBD1 (6 bases). Germline V gives CDR1 MGHRA, CDR2 YSYEKL. Trimming stripped 1 base from V and 6 bases from J, with 14 bases between. The CDR3 is 15 residues long.

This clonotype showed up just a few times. This chain's CDR3 is CASSLKGASKETQYF. For the CDR3, the DNA is TGTGCCAGCAGCTTAAAAGGAGCTTCCAAAGAGACCCAGTACTTC. This sequence joins TRBV7-6 and TRBJ2-5; D is unresolved. Trimming removed 2 bases from V and 3 bases from J, with 13 bases in between. This CDR3 has 15 amino acids. Germline values: CDR1 SGHVS, CDR2 FNYEAQ.

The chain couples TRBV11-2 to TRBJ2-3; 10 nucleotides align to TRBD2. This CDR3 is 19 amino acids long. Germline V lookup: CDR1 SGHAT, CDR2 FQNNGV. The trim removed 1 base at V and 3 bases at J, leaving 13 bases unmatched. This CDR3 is CASSLVSRSGGAYTDTQYF. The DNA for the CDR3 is TGTGCCAGCAGCTTAGTCAGTCGCAGCGGGGGGGCCTATACAGATACGCAGTATTTT.

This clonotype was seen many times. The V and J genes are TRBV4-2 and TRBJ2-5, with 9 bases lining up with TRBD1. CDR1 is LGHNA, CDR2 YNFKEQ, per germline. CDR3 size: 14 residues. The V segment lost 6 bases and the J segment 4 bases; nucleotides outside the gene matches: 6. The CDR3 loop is CASRGDRVGETQYF. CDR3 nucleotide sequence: TGTGCCAGCAGGGGGGACAGGGTAGGAGAGACCCAGTACTTC.

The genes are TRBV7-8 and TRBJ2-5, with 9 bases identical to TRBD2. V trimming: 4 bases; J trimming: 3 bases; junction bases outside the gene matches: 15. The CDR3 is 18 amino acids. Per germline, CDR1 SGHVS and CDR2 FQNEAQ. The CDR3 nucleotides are TGTGCCAGCAGCTCTCATAGCGGGAGAGGAAGGTGGGAAGAGACCCAGTACTTC. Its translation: CASSSHSGRGRWEETQYF. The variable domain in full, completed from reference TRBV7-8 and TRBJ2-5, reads GAGVSQSPRYKVAKRGQDVALRCDPISGHVSLFWYQQALGQGPEFLTYFQNEAQLDKSGLPSDRFFAERPEGSVSTLKIQRTQQEDSAVYLCASSSHSGRGRWEETQYFGPGTRLLVL.

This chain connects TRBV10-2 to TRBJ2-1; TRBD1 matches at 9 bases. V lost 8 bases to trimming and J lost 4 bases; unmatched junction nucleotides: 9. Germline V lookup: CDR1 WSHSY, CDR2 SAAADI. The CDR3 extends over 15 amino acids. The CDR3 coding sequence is TGCGCCAGCGGTATCGGGACAGGGTCATACAATGAGCAGTTCTTC. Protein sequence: CASGIGTGSYNEQFF.

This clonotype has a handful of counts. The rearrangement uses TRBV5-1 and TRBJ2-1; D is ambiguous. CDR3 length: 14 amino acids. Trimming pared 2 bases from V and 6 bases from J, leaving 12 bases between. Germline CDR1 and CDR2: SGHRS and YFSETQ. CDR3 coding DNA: TGCGCCAGCAGCTTCCACCTTTTAAGCAATGAGCAGTTCTTC. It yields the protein CASSFHLLSNEQFF.

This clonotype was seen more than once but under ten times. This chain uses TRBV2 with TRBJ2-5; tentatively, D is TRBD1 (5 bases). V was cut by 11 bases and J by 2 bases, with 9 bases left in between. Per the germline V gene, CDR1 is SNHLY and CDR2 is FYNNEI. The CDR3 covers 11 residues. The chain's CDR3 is CACAGQETQYF. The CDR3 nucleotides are TGTGCCTGCGCAGGGCAAGAGACCCAGTACTTC.

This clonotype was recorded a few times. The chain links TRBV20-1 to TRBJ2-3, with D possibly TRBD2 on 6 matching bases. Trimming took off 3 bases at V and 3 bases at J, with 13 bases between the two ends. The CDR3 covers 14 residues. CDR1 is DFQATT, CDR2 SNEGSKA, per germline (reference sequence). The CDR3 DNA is TGCAGTGCTAGTTCTCGCGGGGTAACAGATACGCAGTATTTT. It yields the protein CSASSRGVTDTQYF.

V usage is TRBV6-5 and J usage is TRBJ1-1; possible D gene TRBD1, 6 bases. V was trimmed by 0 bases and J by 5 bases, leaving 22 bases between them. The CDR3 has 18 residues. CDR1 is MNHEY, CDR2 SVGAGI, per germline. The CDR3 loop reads CASSYSIPGAAGRTEAFF. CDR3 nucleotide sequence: TGTGCCAGCAGTTACTCGATCCCAGGGGCGGCAGGTAGGACTGAAGCTTTCTTT.

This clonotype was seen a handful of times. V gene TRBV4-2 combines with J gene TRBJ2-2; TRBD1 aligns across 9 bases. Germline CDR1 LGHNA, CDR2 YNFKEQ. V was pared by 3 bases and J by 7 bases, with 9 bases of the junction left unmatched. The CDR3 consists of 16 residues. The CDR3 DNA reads TGTGCCAGCAGCCACACAGGGGGCGATTTAGTCGGGGAGCTGTTTTTT. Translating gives CASSHTGGDLVGELFF.

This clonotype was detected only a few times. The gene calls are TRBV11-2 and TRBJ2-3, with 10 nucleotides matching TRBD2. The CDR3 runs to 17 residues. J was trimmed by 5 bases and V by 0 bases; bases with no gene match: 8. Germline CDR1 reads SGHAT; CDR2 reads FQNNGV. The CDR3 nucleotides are TGTGCCAGCAGCTTAGATCGTCCAGCGGGGGGGCTAGATACGCAGTATTTT. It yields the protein CASSLDRPAGGLDTQYF.

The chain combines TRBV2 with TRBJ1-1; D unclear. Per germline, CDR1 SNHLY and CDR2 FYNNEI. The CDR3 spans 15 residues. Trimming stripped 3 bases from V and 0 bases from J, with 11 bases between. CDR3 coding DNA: TGTGCCAGCAGTGAGACCCCAGCCTTGAACACTGAAGCTTTCTTT. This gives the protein CASSETPALNTEAFF.

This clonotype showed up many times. CDR3 loop: CASSPLSQSNTGELFF. The CDR3 nucleotides are TGTGCCAGCAGCCCCTTGTCGCAGTCGAACACCGGGGAGCTGTTTTTT. This chain links TRBV27 with TRBJ2-2; D is unclear. Germline CDR1 is MNHEY and CDR2 is SMNVEV (reference sequence). The germline V and J ends were trimmed by 6 bases and 0 bases, with 14 bases remaining between them. CDR3 size: 16 residues.

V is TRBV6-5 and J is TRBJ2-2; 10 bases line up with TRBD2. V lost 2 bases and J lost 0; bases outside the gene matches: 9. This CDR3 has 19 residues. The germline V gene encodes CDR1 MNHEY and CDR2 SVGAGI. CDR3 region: CASSYQLAGRRANTGELFF. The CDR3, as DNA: TGTGCCAGCAGTTACCAACTAGCGGGACGCAGGGCGAACACCGGGGAGCTGTTTTTT.

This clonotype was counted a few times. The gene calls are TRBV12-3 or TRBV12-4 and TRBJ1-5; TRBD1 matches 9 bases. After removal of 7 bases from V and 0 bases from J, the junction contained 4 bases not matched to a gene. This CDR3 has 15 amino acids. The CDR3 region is CASTEDRGSNQPQHF. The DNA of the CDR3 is TGTGCCAGCACCGAGGACAGGGGTAGCAATCAGCCCCAGCATTTT.

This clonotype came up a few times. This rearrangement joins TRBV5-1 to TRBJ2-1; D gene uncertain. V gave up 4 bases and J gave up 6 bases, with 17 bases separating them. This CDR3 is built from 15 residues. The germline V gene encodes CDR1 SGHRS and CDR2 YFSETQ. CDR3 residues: CASSLRLQPANEQFF. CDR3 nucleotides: TGCGCCAGCAGCCTGAGACTTCAACCGGCCAATGAGCAGTTCTTC.

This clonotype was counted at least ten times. CDR3 loop: CSVRKWTSGDLSYNEQFF. The CDR3 region has the DNA TGCAGCGTTCGCAAATGGACTAGCGGGGATTTATCCTACAATGAGCAGTTCTTC. This sequence joins TRBV29-1 and TRBJ2-1; 12 nucleotides line up with TRBD2. Unmatched junction bases numbered 12, after V lost 5 bases and J lost 1 base. Germline V lookup: CDR1 SQVTM, CDR2 ANQGSEA. The CDR3 spans 18 residues.

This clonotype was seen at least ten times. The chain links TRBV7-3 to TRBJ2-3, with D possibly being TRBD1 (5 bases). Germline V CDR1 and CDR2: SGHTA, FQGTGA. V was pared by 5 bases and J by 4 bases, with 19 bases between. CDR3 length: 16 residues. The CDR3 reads CASSPLPATVADTQYF. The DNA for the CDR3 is TGTGCCAGCAGCCCCCTGCCCGCGACAGTCGCAGATACGCAGTATTTT.

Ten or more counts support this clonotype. The CDR3 protein is CASSSGRYEQYF. The DNA of the CDR3 is TGCGCCAGCAGTAGCGGGAGATACGAGCAGTACTTC. This chain connects TRBV5-1 to TRBJ2-7; TRBD2 matches 9 bases. The CDR3 is 12 amino acids. Germline V lookup: CDR1 SGHRS, CDR2 YFSETQ. V was clipped by 5 bases and J by 4 bases; unmatched bases: 1. Supplemented by reference TRBV5-1 and TRBJ2-7, the full variable domain reads KAGVTQTPRYLIKTRGQQVTLSCSPISGHRSVSWYQQTPGQGLQFLFEYFSETQRNKGNFPGRFSGRQFSNSRSEMNVSTLELGDSALYLCASSSGRYEQYFGPGTRLTVT.

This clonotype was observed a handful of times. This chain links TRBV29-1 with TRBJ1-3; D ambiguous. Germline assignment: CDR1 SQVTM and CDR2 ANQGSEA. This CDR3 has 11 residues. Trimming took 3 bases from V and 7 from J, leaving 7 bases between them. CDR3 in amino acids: CSVDYGNTIYF. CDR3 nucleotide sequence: TGCAGCGTTGACTATGGCAACACCATATATTTT. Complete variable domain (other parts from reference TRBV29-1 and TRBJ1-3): SAVISQKPSRDICQRGTSLTIQCQVDSQVTMMFWYRQQPGQSLTLIATANQGSEATYESGFVIDKFPISRPNLTFSTLTVSNMSPEDSSIYLCSVDYGNTIYFGEGSWLTVV.

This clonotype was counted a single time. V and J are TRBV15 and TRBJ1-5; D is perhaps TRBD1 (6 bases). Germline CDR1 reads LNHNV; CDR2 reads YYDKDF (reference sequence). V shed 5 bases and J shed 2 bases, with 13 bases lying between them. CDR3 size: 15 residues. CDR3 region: CATSQVGQRNQPQHF. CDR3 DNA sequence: TGTGCCACCAGCCAGGTCGGACAGCGCAATCAGCCCCAGCATTTT.

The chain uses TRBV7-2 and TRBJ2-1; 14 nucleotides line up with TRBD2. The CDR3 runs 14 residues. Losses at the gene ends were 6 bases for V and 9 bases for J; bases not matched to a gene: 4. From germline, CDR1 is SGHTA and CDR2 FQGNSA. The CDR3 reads CASSRTSGGFEQFF. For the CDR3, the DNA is TGTGCCAGCAGTAGGACTAGCGGGGGGTTTGAGCAGTTCTTC.

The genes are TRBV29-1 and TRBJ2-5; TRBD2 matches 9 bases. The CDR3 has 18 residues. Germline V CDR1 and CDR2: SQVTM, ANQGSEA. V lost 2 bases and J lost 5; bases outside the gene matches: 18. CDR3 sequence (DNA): TGCAGCGTTGAATATAGTGGCGGGCGGGAGGGCCGTATGGAGACCCAGTACTTC. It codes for CSVEYSGGREGRMETQYF.